This TCR beta chain stems from a study of cytomegalovirus exposure and HLA in healthy donors. Each donor was nominally healthy when sampled (though unrecorded immune exposures were likely). Overall study results and limits: It was in a later analysis that TCR association rates were seen to vary by HLA locus, highest for DRB1 and lowest for HLA-C. With later analysis, a missense DCLRE1C variant became linked to TCR beta V- and J-gene trimming.

PCR was performed using 60 Vbeta and 13 Jbeta primers. Assay: immunoSEQ multiplex PCR; the TCRdb copy retains only in-frame clones and omits some. Of approximately 200,000 clones in the sample, less than 85% are singletons; the top ten hold under 5%. As regards this clone: What it binds is unknown.

Specimen: PBMCs. The TCR comes from a man aged 25 to 40 in good health and CMV-seropositive.

The CDR3 region is CATTLGGSPTDTQYF. The CDR3 DNA follows: TGTGCCACAACGCTAGGCGGGAGCCCCACAGATACGCAGTATTTT. The rearrangement links TRBV9 to TRBJ2-3; TRBD2 agrees at 7 bases. CDR1 is SGDLS and CDR2 is YYNGEE in the germline V gene. Trimming at V came to 9 bases and at J to 2 bases, leaving 12 bases not matched to a gene. CDR3 length: 15 amino acids.